This record concerns one T cell receptor (beta chain) sequence. These data are taken from a study of T cell changes during pregnancy in multiple sclerosis. The germline gives CDR1 ENHRY, CDR2 SYGVKD. The CDR3 consists of 14 residues. V lost 10 bases and J lost 1; bases outside the gene matches: 7. Clones were sequenced by immunoSEQ multiplex PCR, and TCRdb holds only the in-frame ones, with some missing. This table has about 62,000 clones, over 80% appearing once. The rearrangement joins TRBV10-3 to TRBJ2-5; 9 bases fit TRBD2. The source was peripheral blood, collected in the second trimester of pregnancy. The TCR was taken from a female donor in good health, enrolled as a control in a pregnancy study. The CDR3 spells CATAGGLTQETQYF. In DNA, the CDR3 is TGTGCCACCGCGGGGGGGTTGACCCAAGAGACCCAGTACTTC.